What follows are 28 T cell receptor beta chains derived from one specimen sequenced in a study of blood T cell repertoires in COVID-19. Sequencing used immunoSEQ multiplex PCR; TCRdb keeps in-frame clones, though not all of them. Among some 200,000 clones, around three quarters were seen once, and the ten largest hold around 5.8%. Material: peripheral blood. Receptors were obtained from a woman aged 70-85 years with acute or convalescent COVID-19.

The chain has TRBV18 and TRBJ1-2, with D perhaps matching TRBD1 (5 bases). The CDR3 spans 18 residues. In germline, CDR1 is KGHSH, CDR2 LQKENI. Trimming stripped 3 bases from V and 0 bases from J, with 20 bases between. The DNA of the CDR3 is TGTGCCAGCTCACCCCTTCGGCAGGGCGCCTCAGCTAACTATGGCTACACCTTC. It specifies CASSPLRQGASANYGYTF.

The CDR3 is CASSLGGPVNTEAFF. DNA for the CDR3: TGTGCCAGCAGTTTGGGGGGGCCCGTGAACACTGAAGCTTTCTTT. The V call is TRBV28, the J call TRBJ1-1, with D possibly being TRBD1 (6 bases). Trimming cost V 3 bases and J 0 bases, with 11 bases left between them. This CDR3 is built from 15 residues. Germline loops: CDR1 MDHEN, CDR2 SYDVKM.

The chain recombines TRBV5-1 with TRBJ2-2, with a possible D match to TRBD2 (6 bases). The V gene lost 1 base and the J gene lost 7 bases, with 8 bases spanning the gap. The CDR3 runs 13 residues. Per germline, CDR1 SGHRS and CDR2 YFSETQ. The chain's CDR3 is CASSLWGDGELFF. The CDR3 DNA reads TGCGCCAGCAGCTTGTGGGGGGACGGGGAGCTGTTTTTT.

The CDR3 DNA reads TGTGCCAGCATGGCAAGCGGGGGGGGCGTCCACGAGCAGTACTTC. This translates into CASMASGGGVHEQYF. The chain links TRBV3-1 (or the pseudogene TRBV3-2) to TRBJ2-7; 10 nucleotides align to TRBD2. CDR3 length: 15 residues. The germline V gene has CDR1 LGHDT and CDR2 YNNKEL (reference sequence). V lost 7 bases to trimming and J lost 5 bases; unmatched junction nucleotides: 11.

In its sample, this clone is medium-sized. The identical CDR3 is also encoded by other nucleotide sequences in the sample. The V gene is TRBV7-9, the J gene TRBJ2-7; 15 nucleotides line up with TRBD2. Germline values: CDR1 SEHNR, CDR2 FQNEAQ (reference sequence). CDR3 length: 14 residues. After removal of 5 bases from V and 6 bases from J, the junction contained 2 bases not matched to a gene. This CDR3 is CASSPGLAGGEQYF. In nucleotides, the CDR3 is TGTGCCAGCAGCCCGGGACTAGCGGGAGGCGAGCAGTACTTC. Combining the CDR3 with reference TRBV7-9 and TRBJ2-7 gives the whole variable domain DTGVSQNPRHKITKRGQNVTFRCDPISEHNRLYWYRQTLGQGPEFLTYFQNEAQLEKSRLLSDRFSAERPKGSFSTLEIQRTEQGDSAMYLCASSPGLAGGEQYFGPGTRLTVT.

V and J are TRBV5-1 and TRBJ2-2; 8 nucleotides agree with TRBD1. CDR1 is SGHRS, CDR2 YFSETQ, per germline. The trim removed 0 bases at V and 1 base at J, leaving 2 bases unmatched. CDR3 size: 16 residues. The CDR3 DNA follows: TGCGCCAGCAGCTTGGGGACAGGGAAGAACACCGGGGAGCTGTTTTTT. It specifies CASSLGTGKNTGELFF.

CDR3 nucleotides: TGCGCCAGCAGCCAAGCTACGACTAGCGGGACCTCCTACGAGCAGTACTTC. Translation gives CASSQATTSGTSYEQYF. The rearrangement uses TRBV4-1 and TRBJ2-7; 11 bases align to TRBD2. Germline lookup yields CDR1 MGHRA and CDR2 YSYEKL. The CDR3 spans 17 residues. The trim removed 1 base at V and 0 bases at J, leaving 5 bases unmatched.

This clone has a single count. The chain joins TRBV19 to TRBJ1-4, with D uncertain. V was trimmed by 1 base and J by 0 bases, leaving 18 bases between them. The length of the CDR3 is 19 residues. CDR1 is LNHDA and CDR2 is SQIVND in the germline V gene (reference sequence). The CDR3 DNA is TGTGCCAGTAGTATAGGGAATCCGTTAACAGCTACAACTAATGAAAAACTGTTTTTT. This encodes CASSIGNPLTATTNEKLFF.

V gene TRBV4-1 combines with J gene TRBJ2-7, with 9 bases identical to TRBD2. The trim removed 2 bases at V and 8 bases at J, leaving 22 bases unmatched. The germline gives CDR1 MGHRA, CDR2 YSYEKL. The CDR3 contains 19 residues. The CDR3 sequence is CASSQLHLRSGRPVVKQYF. For the CDR3, the DNA is TGCGCCAGCAGCCAACTACACCTCAGAAGCGGGAGGCCGGTGGTAAAGCAGTACTTC.

V gene TRBV28 combines with J gene TRBJ2-5, with a tentative D call TRBD1 (5 bases). V lost 3 bases and J 5 bases, leaving 10 bases between the germline ends. The CDR3 consists of 13 residues. The germline CDR1 and CDR2 sequences are MDHEN and SYDVKM. The CDR3 loop is CASSLAGMETQYF. CDR3 nucleotides: TGTGCCAGCAGTTTGGCAGGGATGGAGACCCAGTACTTC.

The chain employs TRBV12-3 or TRBV12-4 and TRBJ1-2; tentative D call: TRBD1 (6 bases). Between the trimmed V and J ends, which lost 3 bases and 4 bases, there was a span of 9 bases. The CDR3 totals 13 residues. CDR3 region: CASSFQGFYGYTF. In DNA form, the CDR3 reads TGTGCCAGCAGTTTCCAGGGGTTCTATGGCTACACCTTC.

This sequence joins TRBV6-5 and TRBJ1-1; D possibly corresponds to TRBD1 (5 bases). CDR3 size: 16 residues. The V gene's germline CDR1 is MNHEY and CDR2 SVGAGI. V gave up 6 bases and J gave up 1 base, with 18 bases separating them. The CDR3: CASSYGTIRTNTEAFF. The CDR3 DNA sequence: TGTGCCAGCAGCTACGGGACTATTCGAACGAACACTGAAGCTTTCTTT.

The V gene is TRBV30, the J gene TRBJ2-6; 9 positions agree with TRBD1. This CDR3 is built from 17 residues. Germline-derived CDR1 and CDR2 are GTSNPN and SVGIG (reference sequence). V gave up 3 bases and J gave up 3 bases; unmatched junction bases: 9. The DNA of the CDR3 is TGTGCCTGGAGAAATATCCGGGACAGGGTTGGGGCCAACGTCCTGACTTTC. Translated, it gives CAWRNIRDRVGANVLTF.

The chain uses TRBV18 and TRBJ2-2; 7 nucleotides match TRBD2. Germline V gene sequence: CDR1 KGHSH, CDR2 LQKENI. With V trimmed by 2 bases and J by 4 bases, 4 bases remained unmatched. The CDR3 is made up of 15 amino acids. Here the CDR3 reads CASSPGRGGTGELFF. For the CDR3, the DNA is TGTGCCAGCTCACCAGGGAGGGGAGGCACCGGGGAGCTGTTTTTT.

This clone was counted a few times. CDR3 in DNA: TGTGCCAGCAAAGGCGGGAGATACCCAGATACGCAGTATTTT. It is translated as CASKGGRYPDTQYF. The J gene is TRBJ2-3, the V gene TRBV6-5; 7 positions agree with TRBD2. The V and J ends lost 7 bases and 4 bases, in that order; junction bases with no gene match: 8. CDR1 MNHEY and CDR2 SVGAGI come from the germline V gene. This CDR3 contains 14 residues.

The rearrangement uses TRBV19 and TRBJ2-3; no firm D call. Germline lookup yields CDR1 LNHDA and CDR2 SQIVND (reference sequence). The CDR3 runs to 12 residues. Trimming removed 4 bases at V and 8 bases at J, with 10 bases between. CDR3 sequence: CASSTLPGTQYF. The CDR3 DNA reads as TGTGCCAGTAGTACCCTTCCCGGTACGCAGTATTTT.

The chain recombines TRBV6-2 or TRBV6-3 with TRBJ2-1; D perhaps matches TRBD1 (7 bases). Between the trimmed V and J ends, which lost 6 bases and 4 bases, there was a span of 13 bases. The germline V gene encodes CDR1 MNHEY and CDR2 SVGEGT. The CDR3 has 14 residues. CDR3 nucleotide sequence: TGTGCCAGCAGCCCCGGGGGACAGTACAATGAGCAGTTCTTC. Its protein is CASSPGGQYNEQFF.

This chain connects TRBV5-1 to TRBJ2-3; 7 bases line up with TRBD2. J lost 0 bases, V lost 4 bases, and 8 bases had no gene match. There are 16 residues in the CDR3. Germline values: CDR1 SGHRS, CDR2 YFSETQ. The CDR3 sequence is CASSQTSALSTDTQYF. CDR3 DNA sequence: TGCGCCAGCAGCCAAACTAGCGCACTCAGCACAGATACGCAGTATTTT.

There are a few counts of this clone. The genes are TRBV29-1 and TRBJ1-6; 9 positions agree with TRBD1. Germline V CDR1 and CDR2: SQVTM, ANQGSEA. This CDR3 has 13 residues. The trim removed 6 bases at V and 5 bases at J, leaving 2 bases unmatched. The CDR3 nucleotides are TGCAGCGTAAGGACAGGGGATAATTCACCCCTCCACTTT. Translated: CSVRTGDNSPLHF. The full variable domain, rest sourced from reference TRBV29-1 and TRBJ1-6, is SAVISQKPSRDICQRGTSLTIQCQVDSQVTMMFWYRQQPGQSLTLIATANQGSEATYESGFVIDKFPISRPNLTFSTLTVSNMSPEDSSIYLCSVRTGDNSPLHFGNGTRLTVT.

J is TRBJ2-5 and V is TRBV28, with D perhaps TRBD2 (6 bases). Germline V gives CDR1 MDHEN, CDR2 SYDVKM. Trimming removed 1 base from V and 5 bases from J, with 20 bases in between. The CDR3 totals 17 residues. DNA for the CDR3: TGTGCCAGCAGTTTATTCAGTCTAGCGAAAAAGGGTGAGACCCAGTACTTC. The encoded protein is CASSLFSLAKKGETQYF.

The chain employs TRBV27 and TRBJ1-2; the D gene is possibly TRBD1 (5 bases). The CDR3 contains 13 residues. Germline loops: CDR1 MNHEY, CDR2 SMNVEV (reference sequence). Trimming pared 6 bases from V and 4 bases from J, leaving 12 bases between. This CDR3 is CASSHRGAYGYTF. CDR3 sequence (DNA): TGTGCCAGCAGCCATCGCGGGGCCTATGGCTACACCTTC.

This clone was observed a single time. The rearrangement joins TRBV19 to TRBJ2-3, with 8 positions matching TRBD1. V was pared by 5 bases and J by 4 bases, with 5 bases of the junction left unmatched. Germline values: CDR1 LNHDA, CDR2 SQIVND (reference sequence). This CDR3 region has 14 residues. Here the CDR3 DNA reads TGTGCCAGTAGTGTAGGACAGGGCCCAGATACGCAGTATTTT. It is translated as CASSVGQGPDTQYF.

This clone came up a few times. This chain connects TRBV11-2 to TRBJ2-6; 7 bases line up with TRBD1. The junction had 3 bases not matched to a gene; V was cut back by 7 bases and J by 3 bases. Per germline, CDR1 SGHAT and CDR2 FQNNGV. The CDR3 has 14 residues. The CDR3 is CASTRQGGANVLTF. CDR3 bases: TGTGCCAGCACCCGACAGGGTGGGGCCAACGTCCTGACTTTC.

This chain uses TRBV9 with TRBJ2-7; 12 bases map to TRBD1. Trimming removed 4 bases from V and 5 bases from J; junction bases left unmatched: 10. The CDR3 is made up of 16 amino acids. CDR1 SGDLS and CDR2 YYNGEE come from the germline V gene. DNA for the CDR3: TGTGCCAGCAGCTTAGGGGGACAGGGGGCTAACAACGAGCAGTACTTC. The encoded protein is CASSLGGQGANNEQYF.

This clone was counted once. The chain carries TRBV28 and TRBJ1-5; a weak D match, TRBD1 (5 bases). Germline V gene sequence: CDR1 MDHEN, CDR2 SYDVKM. The length of the CDR3 is 16 residues. V lost 3 bases and J 7 bases, leaving 19 bases between the germline ends. CDR3 amino acids: CASSFSQSLGGQPQHF. CDR3 nucleotides: TGTGCCAGCAGTTTCTCTCAAAGCCTGGGGGGACAGCCCCAGCATTTT.

The chain is built from TRBV28 and TRBJ1-2, with D perhaps TRBD1 (6 bases). Per germline, CDR1 MDHEN and CDR2 SYDVKM. The CDR3 has 13 amino acids. Trimming stripped 8 bases from V and 4 bases from J, with 14 bases between. In DNA, the CDR3 is TGTGCCAGCGGTAAGACAGGATTCTATGGCTACACCTTC. Encoded protein: CASGKTGFYGYTF.

The genes are TRBV15 and TRBJ1-2; 8 bases agree with TRBD1. From germline, CDR1 is LNHNV and CDR2 YYDKDF (reference sequence). CDR3 length: 14 amino acids. The junction had 4 bases not matched to a gene; V was cut back by 1 base and J by 6 bases. For the CDR3, the DNA is TGTGCCACCAGCAGAGGAAGGACAGGGAATGGCTACACCTTC. Translation gives CATSRGRTGNGYTF.

The rearrangement links TRBV3-1 (or the pseudogene TRBV3-2) to TRBJ2-5; 14 bases match TRBD2. Judging by the DNA end, TRBJ2-7 fits better; the J call may be wrong. The germline V gene encodes CDR1 LGHDT and CDR2 YNNKEL (reference sequence). The CDR3 is 16 amino acids. CDR3 protein: CASSQPPGLAGVEQYF. Written as DNA, the CDR3 is TGTGCCAGCAGCCAACCACCGGGACTAGCGGGAGTCGAGCAGTACTTC.